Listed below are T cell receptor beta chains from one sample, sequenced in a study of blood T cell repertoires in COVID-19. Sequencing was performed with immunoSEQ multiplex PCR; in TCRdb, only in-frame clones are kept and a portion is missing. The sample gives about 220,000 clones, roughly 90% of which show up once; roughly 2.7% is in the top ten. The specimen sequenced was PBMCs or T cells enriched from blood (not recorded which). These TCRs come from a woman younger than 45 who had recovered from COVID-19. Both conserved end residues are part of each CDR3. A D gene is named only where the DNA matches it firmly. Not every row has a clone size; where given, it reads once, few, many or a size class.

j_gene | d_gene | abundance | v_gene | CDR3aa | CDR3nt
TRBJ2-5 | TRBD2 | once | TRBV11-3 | CASSSRTSDSETQYF | TGTGCCAGCAGCTCTCGGACTAGCGATTCAGAGACCCAGTACTTC
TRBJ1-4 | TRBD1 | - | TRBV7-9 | CASSMTGAATNEKLFF | TGTGCCAGCAGCATGACAGGGGCCGCAACTAATGAAAAACTGTTTTTT
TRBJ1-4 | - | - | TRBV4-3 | CASSQDGGGKLFF | TGCGCCAGCAGCCAAGATGGGGGGGGAAAACTGTTTTTT
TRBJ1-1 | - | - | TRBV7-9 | CASKEGHLNTEAFF | TGTGCCAGCAAGGAGGGGCATCTGAACACTGAAGCTTTCTTT
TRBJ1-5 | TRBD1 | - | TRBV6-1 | CASSDAGTGLNQPQHF | TGTGCCAGCAGTGATGCTGGGACAGGGCTTAATCAGCCCCAGCATTTT
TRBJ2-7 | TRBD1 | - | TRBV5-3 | CARSETGGDEQYF | TGTGCCAGAAGTGAGACAGGGGGAGACGAGCAGTACTTC
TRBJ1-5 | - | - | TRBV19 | CASTPGVSGNQPQHF | TGTGCCAGTACCCCAGGTGTTTCGGGCAATCAGCCCCAGCATTTT
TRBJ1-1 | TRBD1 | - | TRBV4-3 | CASSQDIGTGSAEAFF | TGCGCCAGCAGCCAAGATATAGGGACAGGGAGCGCTGAAGCTTTCTTT
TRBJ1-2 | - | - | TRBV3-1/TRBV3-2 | CASSQVLGQVFGTYGYTF | TGTGCCAGCAGCCAAGTATTGGGACAAGTGTTCGGAACCTATGGCTACACCTTC
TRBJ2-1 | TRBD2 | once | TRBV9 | CASSGYGGASYNEQFF | TGTGCCAGCAGCGGATACGGGGGGGCCTCCTACAATGAGCAGTTCTTC
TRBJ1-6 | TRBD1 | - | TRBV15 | CATSRVGQGMISPLHF | TGTGCCACCAGCAGAGTGGGACAGGGAATGATTTCACCCCTCCACTTT
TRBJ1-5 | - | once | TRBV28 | CASSMLGLRNQPQHF | TGTGCCAGCAGTATGTTGGGGCTTCGCAATCAGCCCCAGCATTTT
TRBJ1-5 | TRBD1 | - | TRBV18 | CASTDRDISNQPQHF | TGTGCCAGCACCGACAGGGATATTAGCAATCAGCCCCAGCATTTT
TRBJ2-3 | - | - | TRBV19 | CASSQRGDTQYF | TGTGCCAGTAGTCAGCGAGGGGATACGCAGTATTTT